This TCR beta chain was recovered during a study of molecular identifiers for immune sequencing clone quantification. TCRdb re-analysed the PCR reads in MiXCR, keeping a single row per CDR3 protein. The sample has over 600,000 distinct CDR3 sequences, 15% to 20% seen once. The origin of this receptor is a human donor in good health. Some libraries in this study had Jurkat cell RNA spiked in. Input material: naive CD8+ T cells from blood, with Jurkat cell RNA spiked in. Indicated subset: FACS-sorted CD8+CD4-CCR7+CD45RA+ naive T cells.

The chain's CDR3 is CASSEALGGTSTDTQYF. The CDR3, as DNA: TGTGCCAGCAGTGAAGCGCTGGGGGGGACTAGCACAGATACGCAGTATTTT. This chain joins TRBV2 and TRBJ2-3; the match to TRBD2 covers 7 bases. Germline CDR1 and CDR2: SNHLY and FYNNEI. This CDR3 has 17 amino acids. Trimming at V came to 0 bases and at J to 0 bases, leaving 6 bases not matched to a gene.